A selection of T cell receptor beta chains follows, all from one sample in a study of T cells in tuberculosis. Sequencing was performed with immunoSEQ multiplex PCR; in TCRdb, only in-frame clones are kept and a portion is missing. The data show some 90,000 clones, just over 90% seen once. The specimen was CD1b-GMM tetramer-negative cells sorted from PBMCs. Receptors were obtained from an adult woman with latent tuberculosis. Each CDR3 is given with its conserved first and last residue. D genes are given only for firm matches. The size field is filled for only some rows; it gives once, few, many or a size class.

abundance: -; v_gene: TRBV5-1; j_gene: TRBJ1-1; d_gene: -; CDR3nt: TGCGCCAGCAGGAGGGACACCGCTGAAGCTTTCTTT; CDR3aa: CASRRDTAEAFF
abundance: once; v_gene: TRBV6-1; j_gene: TRBJ2-4; d_gene: TRBD2; CDR3nt: TGTGCCAGCAGTGAATTTGTCGAATCGGGACTAGCGAGAAACATTCAGTACTTC; CDR3aa: CASSEFVESGLARNIQYF
abundance: -; v_gene: TRBV7-2; j_gene: TRBJ1-3; d_gene: TRBD1; CDR3nt: TGTGCCAGCAGCCCGACAGGGCCCGGGGGAAACACCATATATTTT; CDR3aa: CASSPTGPGGNTIYF
abundance: -; v_gene: TRBV11-2; j_gene: TRBJ1-3; d_gene: -; CDR3nt: TGTGCCAGCAGCGTAACAGGGTTAGGAAACACCATATATTTT; CDR3aa: CASSVTGLGNTIYF
abundance: -; v_gene: TRBV19; j_gene: TRBJ2-1; d_gene: TRBD2; CDR3nt: TGTGCCAGTAAGGAAGCTAGCGGGGGGGTCGACGAGCAGTTCTTC; CDR3aa: CASKEASGGVDEQFF
abundance: -; v_gene: TRBV6-1; j_gene: TRBJ1-1; d_gene: -; CDR3nt: TGTGCCAGCAGCCACCATACAGGCATGAACACTGAAGCTTTCTTT; CDR3aa: CASSHHTGMNTEAFF
abundance: once; v_gene: TRBV5-4; j_gene: TRBJ1-1; d_gene: -; CDR3nt: TGTGCCAGCAGCTCTGCCGCAGCGACAGGGAACACTGAAGCTTTCTTT; CDR3aa: CASSSAAATGNTEAFF
abundance: -; v_gene: TRBV7-9; j_gene: TRBJ2-7; d_gene: TRBD1; CDR3nt: TGTGCCAGCAGCTTAAGCCTCAGGGGGTACGAGCAGTACTTC; CDR3aa: CASSLSLRGYEQYF
abundance: -; v_gene: TRBV7-9; j_gene: TRBJ1-2; d_gene: -; CDR3nt: TGTGCCAGCAGCCGGGGTTTGGAAGACTATGGCTACACCTTC; CDR3aa: CASSRGLEDYGYTF
abundance: -; v_gene: TRBV11-3; j_gene: TRBJ2-3; d_gene: -; CDR3nt: TGTGCCAGCAGCTTAGACGGGGGCACAGATACGCAGTATTTT; CDR3aa: CASSLDGGTDTQYF
abundance: -; v_gene: TRBV6-5; j_gene: TRBJ2-7; d_gene: TRBD1; CDR3nt: TGTGCCAGCAGTTACCAGACGGGACAGGGGTCCTACGAGCAGTACTTC; CDR3aa: CASSYQTGQGSYEQYF
abundance: once; v_gene: TRBV14; j_gene: TRBJ2-5; d_gene: -; CDR3nt: TGTGCCAGCAGCCAAGGAGTGGTGGCGGGGCAAGAGACCCAGTACTTC; CDR3aa: CASSQGVVAGQETQYF
abundance: once; v_gene: TRBV2; j_gene: TRBJ2-4; d_gene: -; CDR3nt: TGTGCCAGCAGGGCGGGACGACAGACTCGAACCAAAAACATTCAGTACTTC; CDR3aa: CASRAGRQTRTKNIQYF
abundance: -; v_gene: TRBV6-5; j_gene: TRBJ2-7; d_gene: TRBD1; CDR3nt: TGTGCCAGCAGTCAGACCTGGGACAGGGCCTACGAGCAGTACTTC; CDR3aa: CASSQTWDRAYEQYF
abundance: -; v_gene: TRBV5-1; j_gene: TRBJ1-1; d_gene: TRBD1; CDR3nt: TGCGCCAGCAGCTGGGGACAGGGCACTGAAGCTTTCTTT; CDR3aa: CASSWGQGTEAFF
abundance: -; v_gene: TRBV5-6; j_gene: TRBJ1-1; d_gene: -; CDR3nt: TGTGCCAGCAGCACCCAAGCTACTGAAGCTTTCTTT; CDR3aa: CASSTQATEAFF
abundance: -; v_gene: TRBV6-5; j_gene: TRBJ2-3; d_gene: TRBD2; CDR3nt: TGTGCCAGCAGAGCTAGCGGGGGTAGGAATACGCAGTATTTT; CDR3aa: CASRASGGRNTQYF
abundance: -; v_gene: TRBV19; j_gene: TRBJ2-1; d_gene: -; CDR3nt: TGTGCCAGTAGTCCAGCGTACAATGAGCAGTTCTTC; CDR3aa: CASSPAYNEQFF
abundance: few; v_gene: TRBV29-1; j_gene: TRBJ2-7; d_gene: -; CDR3nt: TGCAGCGTCTTTACAGAGTACGAGCAGTACTTC; CDR3aa: CSVFTEYEQYF
abundance: -; v_gene: TRBV6-4; j_gene: TRBJ2-2; d_gene: -; CDR3nt: TGTGCCAGCAGTGACTCGGAGCTGAACACCGGGGAGCTGTTTTTT; CDR3aa: CASSDSELNTGELFF
abundance: -; v_gene: TRBV5-1; j_gene: TRBJ1-4; d_gene: TRBD1; CDR3nt: TGCGCCAGCAGCTGGGCAGGGGGTGATAATGAAAAACTGTTTTTT; CDR3aa: CASSWAGGDNEKLFF
abundance: -; v_gene: TRBV5-1; j_gene: TRBJ2-3; d_gene: -; CDR3nt: TGCGCCAGCAGCTTGGCGGTGGGGCCCACAGATACGCAGTATTTT; CDR3aa: CASSLAVGPTDTQYF
abundance: -; v_gene: TRBV5-5; j_gene: TRBJ2-3; d_gene: -; CDR3nt: TGTGCCAGCAGCTTAGGAGGAGGGTTAGATACGCAGTATTTT; CDR3aa: CASSLGGGLDTQYF
abundance: -; v_gene: TRBV7-9; j_gene: TRBJ1-4; d_gene: -; CDR3nt: TGTGCCAGCAGCTTAGAGGTCAGGGGATACGGCCTTGAAAAACTGTTTTTT; CDR3aa: CASSLEVRGYGLEKLFF
abundance: -; v_gene: TRBV7-3; j_gene: TRBJ2-3; d_gene: TRBD1; CDR3nt: TGTGCCAGCGGCACGGGACAGGGAGCCGCGGCAGATACGCAGTATTTT; CDR3aa: CASGTGQGAAADTQYF
abundance: -; v_gene: TRBV19; j_gene: TRBJ1-2; d_gene: TRBD1; CDR3nt: TGTGCCAGTAGCCCAGCGGGGACAGGGAAGACCTATGGCTACACCTTC; CDR3aa: CASSPAGTGKTYGYTF
abundance: -; v_gene: TRBV11-2; j_gene: TRBJ2-1; d_gene: -; CDR3nt: TGTGCCAGCAAAGAGGTCGGACAGCCCAACAATGAGCAGTTCTTC; CDR3aa: CASKEVGQPNNEQFF
abundance: -; v_gene: TRBV2; j_gene: TRBJ2-2; d_gene: -; CDR3nt: TGTGCCAGCAGTGTCGTACTAGCGAACACCGGGGAGCTGTTTTTT; CDR3aa: CASSVVLANTGELFF
abundance: -; v_gene: TRBV9; j_gene: TRBJ1-2; d_gene: -; CDR3nt: TGTGCCAGCAACGCTCCAGGGTATTGTGGCTACACCTTC; CDR3aa: CASNAPGYCGYTF
abundance: -; v_gene: TRBV27; j_gene: TRBJ1-5; d_gene: -; CDR3nt: TGTGCCAGCAGTTTAGGGGGTGGGGGGAATCAGCCCCAGCATTTT; CDR3aa: CASSLGGGGNQPQHF